This is a list of T cell receptor beta chains from one sample in a study of blood T cell repertoires in COVID-19. Repertoires were generated with immunoSEQ multiplex PCR, while TCRdb's copy carries only in-frame clones and drops some. The sample carries approximately 200,000 clones, 80% recorded once. The specimen sequenced was peripheral blood. These receptors came from a human donor in a cohort sampled during active COVID-19. The CDR3 runs from the conserved cysteine through the conserved F or W. The order of the fields is D gene, CDR3 length, V gene, clone size, J gene, CDR3 DNA, CDR3 protein. A D gene is named only where the DNA matches it firmly. Some rows have no size entry. The others give once, few or many, or a class for an expanded clone.

TRBD1,15,TRBV6-5,once,TRBJ1-1,TGTGCCAGCAGTTCTTCACACAGGGGGGCAACTGAAGCTTTCTTT,CASSSSHRGATEAFF
-,14,TRBV18,-,TRBJ1-1,TGTGCCAGCTCACCCCGGGATCTTGGCACTGAAGCTTTCTTT,CASSPRDLGTEAFF
-,15,TRBV5-1,-,TRBJ2-3,TGCGCCAGCAGCTTGGCAGGTACTAGCACAGATACGCAGTATTTT,CASSLAGTSTDTQYF
-,12,TRBV30,-,TRBJ2-5,TGTGCCTGGAGGGCCGGGACTCCCGGGTATTACTTC,CAWRAGTPGYYF
TRBD2,14,TRBV7-3,-,TRBJ2-5,TGTGCCAGCAGCTTAGGGGGAGGGCGTGAGACCCAGTACTTC,CASSLGGGRETQYF
TRBD1,14,TRBV3-1/TRBV3-2,-,TRBJ1-5,TGTGCCAGCCAACAGGGGTATAGCAATCAGCCCCAGCATTTT,CASQQGYSNQPQHF
-,11,TRBV28,-,TRBJ1-6,TGTGCCAGCAGTTCAGGATCACCCCTCCACTTT,CASSSGSPLHF
-,12,TRBV14,-,TRBJ2-3,TGTGCCAGCAGCCGTTTCGCCCGCGGGCAGTATTTT,CASSRFARGQYF
-,14,TRBV7-2,-,TRBJ1-5,TGTGCCAGCAGCTTAGGGGGGGTCAATCAGCCCCAGCATTTT,CASSLGGVNQPQHF
-,15,TRBV20-1,-,TRBJ1-3,TGCAGTGCTAGTCCCGGCCGCACAAGAGGGAACACCATATATTTT,CSASPGRTRGNTIYF
TRBD2,17,TRBV27,-,TRBJ2-2,TGTGCCAGCAGTTTACACGGCAGCGGGAGGGGGGCCGGGGAGCTGTTTTTT,CASSLHGSGRGAGELFF
-,20,TRBV4-1,-,TRBJ2-6,TGCGCCAGCAGCCAAGAGGGGCGTGTATATAGTACCTCTGGGGCCAACGTCCTGACTTTC,CASSQEGRVYSTSGANVLTF
-,15,TRBV7-3,few,TRBJ2-7,TGTGCCAGCAGCTTAACTAGCGGAGGTCCCTACGAGCAGTACTTC,CASSLTSGGPYEQYF
-,14,TRBV6-5,-,TRBJ2-7,TGTGCCAGCAGTTACGACGGACAGATCTACGAGCAGTACTTC,CASSYDGQIYEQYF
TRBD2,16,TRBV24-1,-,TRBJ2-1,TGTGCCACCAGTGATTTCCCAAGCGGGGATTACAATGAGCAGTTCTTC,CATSDFPSGDYNEQFF
TRBD2,11,TRBV29-1,-,TRBJ2-1,TGCAGCGCGGAGCGGGGGCATGAGCAGTTCTTC,CSAERGHEQFF
-,15,TRBV11-3,-,TRBJ1-1,TGTGCCAGCAGCCTCAGGACAGAGAAGAACACTGAAGCTTTCTTT,CASSLRTEKNTEAFF
-,14,TRBV5-1,-,TRBJ1-3,TGCGCCAGCAGCTATTATAGCTCTGGAAACACCATATATTTT,CASSYYSSGNTIYF
-,15,TRBV27,-,TRBJ2-2,TGTGCCAGCAGTTCCCGGGGACTTCTGACCGGGGAGCTGTTTTTT,CASSSRGLLTGELFF
-,14,TRBV6-5,-,TRBJ1-5,TGTGCCAGCAGTCTACAGGGCGCCGCAGGGCCCCAGCATTTT,CASSLQGAAGPQHF
-,13,TRBV15,-,TRBJ2-3,TGTGCCACCAGCTCAGGGCCCACAGATACGCAGTATTTT,CATSSGPTDTQYF
-,14,TRBV7-2,-,TRBJ1-5,TGTGCCAGCAGCTTGGGGCAGGGCAATCAGCCCCAGCATTTT,CASSLGQGNQPQHF
-,11,TRBV19,-,TRBJ1-2,TGTGCCAGTGCTACGTCCTATGGCTACACCTTC,CASATSYGYTF
-,13,TRBV3-1/TRBV3-2,-,TRBJ2-6,TGTGCCAGCAGCCAAAGGGACACCAACGTCCTGACTTTC,CASSQRDTNVLTF
TRBD1,18,TRBV7-3,-,TRBJ1-1,TGTGCCAGCAGCTTAGGCCCCGCTCGGACAGGGAGGAACACTGAAGCTTTCTTT,CASSLGPARTGRNTEAFF
TRBD1,15,TRBV19,-,TRBJ1-5,TGTGCCAGTAGTGCGGGACAGGGGTATTATCAGCCCCAGCATTTT,CASSAGQGYYQPQHF
-,14,TRBV3-1/TRBV3-2,-,TRBJ2-5,TGTGCCAGCAGCCAACGACAGGGAGGAGAGACCCAGTACTTC,CASSQRQGGETQYF
TRBD1,15,TRBV7-8,-,TRBJ1-2,TGTGCCAGCAGCTTCGCCAGGGGGGCGACCTATGGCTACACCTTC,CASSFARGATYGYTF
TRBD2,15,TRBV3-1/TRBV3-2,-,TRBJ2-5,TGTGCCACCGGCGGCGGGACTAGCGGGAGGGAGACCCAGTACTTC,CATGGGTSGRETQYF
-,14,TRBV9,once,TRBJ2-2,TGTGCCAGCAGCCCCCGCCCAGTCGCCGGGGAGCTGTTTTTT,CASSPRPVAGELFF
-,11,TRBV11-1,-,TRBJ2-7,TGTGCCAGCAGCTGGTCGGGCGAGCAGTACTTC,CASSWSGEQYF
-,13,TRBV7-8,-,TRBJ1-1,TGTGCCAGCAGCTTGACAGGCGGCACTGAAGCTTTCTTT,CASSLTGGTEAFF
TRBD1,17,TRBV28,-,TRBJ2-6,TGTGCCAGCAGCAGCGGACAGGACCTCTCTGGGGCCAACGTCCTGACTTTC,CASSSGQDLSGANVLTF
TRBD2,15,TRBV5-1,-,TRBJ2-5,TGCGCCAGCAGTCTTGGGACTAGACTCCAAGAGACCCAGTACTTC,CASSLGTRLQETQYF
-,16,TRBV28,-,TRBJ2-5,TGTGCCAGCAGTTTTGAGTTTCAGGGACTTCAAGAGACCCAGTACTTC,CASSFEFQGLQETQYF
TRBD1,14,TRBV19,few,TRBJ2-7,TGTGCCAGTAGTGCAGACAGGGGTGCCTACGAGCAGTACTTC,CASSADRGAYEQYF
-,16,TRBV4-3,once,TRBJ2-6,TGCGCCAGCAGCCAAGACGGTTCCTCTGGGGCCAACGTCCTGACTTTC,CASSQDGSSGANVLTF
-,15,TRBV28,once,TRBJ2-7,TGTGCCAGCACTATCTTAGGGAAGGAGGACTACGAGCAGTACTTC,CASTILGKEDYEQYF
TRBD2,18,TRBV4-2,-,TRBJ2-1,TGTGCCAGCAGCCAACAGTTGAGCGGGAGAGGGACCTACAATGAGCAGTTCTTC,CASSQQLSGRGTYNEQFF
-,14,TRBV28,few,TRBJ1-1,TGTGCCAGCAGTCCCCGAGGAGCGGTCACTGAAGCTTTCTTT,CASSPRGAVTEAFF
-,14,TRBV7-3,-,TRBJ2-7,TGTGCCAGCAGCTTAAGCGGGGGCCCTAGCGAGCAGTACTTC,CASSLSGGPSEQYF
-,15,TRBV7-9,-,TRBJ1-2,TGTGCCAGCAGCACGCGACAGCAACGTAACTATGGCTACACCTTC,CASSTRQQRNYGYTF